This T cell receptor beta chain emerged from a study of blood T cell repertoires in COVID-19 (TCRdb year 2020). Turning to the overall study: Samples from collaborators originated in the United States, Italy and Spain and spanned both the acute and convalescent phases of COVID-19. Where HLA class I and class II types were available, the types were taken from metadata supplied by the sample provider, not from assay-based typing. The samples were drawn from two sources: the first 160 participants of the ongoing ImmuneRACE study, and fewer than 1,500 subjects contributed by 6 global collaborators. Nearly every sample came with metadata listing a de-identified subject ID, COVID-19 status, age in years and sex. The repertoires were released in a freely available public database meant as a resource for research on the immune response to SARS-CoV-2. The material from the prospective study consisted of cDNA or gDNA derived from T cells, B-cell-depleted T cells, or PBMCs. Subjects who had been exposed to COVID-19, were actively infected with it, or had recovered from it provided the deeply sampled blood TCRbeta repertoires that made up the dataset.

TCRbeta CDR3 regions were amplified from genomic DNA using the immunoSEQ Assay, a bias-controlled multiplex PCR. The authors processed their data as follows. The number of nucleated cells in each sample was estimated by amplification of reference gene primers within the assay. Sequence reads were collapsed and filtered to measure the absolute abundance of every unique TCRbeta CDR3 rearrangement. For each sample, productive Simpson clonality was calculated by taking the square root of Simpson's diversity index across productive rearrangements. TCRdb carries this immuneACCESS record with in-frame sequences only. Its versions omit some clonotypes, under half of them owing to an unresolved V gene in the studies checked, with the rest unexplained. V, J and clone size derive from that table, while D and trimming were established from the DNA sequence. For this sample there are 250,000 to 350,000 clones; 70% to 90% appear just once. 3% of the sample is in the top ten clones.

The CDR3, cysteine through phenylalanine, is 16 amino acids long. Just CDR3 DNA is preserved here, 48 bases in frame from base 1. V trim: 0 bases; J trim: 2 bases; unmatched bases: 6. CDR1 and CDR2, looked up from the germline V gene, are MNHEY and SVGAGI. Whole blood was collected in K2EDTA tubes by collaborating institutions according to the institutions' own protocols. For TCRbeta analysis, collaborators shipped samples as frozen whole blood, isolated PBMCs, or DNA extracted from either of those sample types. Broad study findings and their caveats: The quantity of clinical and demographic metadata differed by source and by participant and was supplied without curation.

Details on this clone: Its antigen remains undetermined. Base qualities were left out, and no much larger clone turns up one base away.

Recombination connected TRBV6-5 to TRBJ2-5, with 7 middle bases fitting TRBD1. Sample: peripheral blood. This clonotype originated in a woman younger than 45 with active or convalescent COVID-19. DNA sequence: TGTGCCAGCAGTTACTCCCCAGGGGGTTTACAAGAGACCCAGTACTTC. Its protein reads: CASSYSPGGLQETQYF.